This TCR beta chain was observed in a study of cytomegalovirus exposure and HLA in healthy donors. In the case of this clone: Its specificity is not known.

Study-level points and caveats: Association of approximately 16,000 TCR beta sequences with HLA alleles was found at 0.05 false discovery rate in a later analysis. Cytomegalovirus-associated status was assigned to about 170 TCR beta chains. Within an earlier analysis, most TCR beta V segments proved productive either about 87% or about 30% of the time.

Trimming stripped 1 base from V and 3 bases from J, with 12 bases between. This CDR3 is built from 15 residues. Germline CDR1 is SGHTA and CDR2 is FQGNSA. This PCR relied on a set of 60 Vbeta primers and 13 Jbeta primers. Only in-frame clones appear in the TCRdb table, and some are missing; sequencing was by immunoSEQ multiplex PCR. The sample yields tens of thousands of clones, around 66% seen once. The chain is built from TRBV7-2 and TRBJ1-1, with unresolved D. The sequenced sample was PBMCs. This TCR was sampled from a male donor in good health and CMV-seropositive. The CDR3 coding sequence is TGTGCCAGCAGCTTAGTGGCGGGCACGGACACTGAAGCTTTCTTT. Translating it yields CASSLVAGTDTEAFF. Full variable domain (missing parts from reference TRBV7-2 and TRBJ1-1): GAGVSQSPSNKVTEKGKDVELRCDPISGHTALYWYRQSLGQGLEFLIYFQGNSAPDKSGLPSDRFSAERTGGSVSTLTIQRTQQEDSAVYLCASSLVAGTDTEAFFGQGTRLTVV.